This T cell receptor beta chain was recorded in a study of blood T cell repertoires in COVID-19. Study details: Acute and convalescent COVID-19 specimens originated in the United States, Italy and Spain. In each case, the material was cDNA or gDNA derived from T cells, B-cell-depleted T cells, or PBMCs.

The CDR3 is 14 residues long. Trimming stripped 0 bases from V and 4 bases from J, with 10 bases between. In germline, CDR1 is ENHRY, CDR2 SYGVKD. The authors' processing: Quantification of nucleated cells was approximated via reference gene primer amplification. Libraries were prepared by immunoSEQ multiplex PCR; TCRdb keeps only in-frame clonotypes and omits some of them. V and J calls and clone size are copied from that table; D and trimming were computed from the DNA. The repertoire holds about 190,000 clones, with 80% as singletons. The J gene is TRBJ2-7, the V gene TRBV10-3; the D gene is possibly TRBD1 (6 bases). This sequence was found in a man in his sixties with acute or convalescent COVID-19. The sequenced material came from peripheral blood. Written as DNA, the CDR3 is TGTGCCATCAGTGAGTCGAGGACAGAATACGAGCAGTACTTC. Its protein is CAISESRTEYEQYF.